This T cell receptor beta chain originates from a study of blood T cell repertoires in COVID-19. Trimming cost V 2 bases and J 4 bases; bases outside gene matches: 9. The CDR3 spans 15 residues. Germline CDR1 reads SGDLS; CDR2 reads YYNGEE. The data were produced by immunoSEQ multiplex PCR, yet TCRdb's version contains in-frame clones alone and is incomplete. This sample has fewer than 300,000 clones, with 65% to 90% found just once. The origin of this receptor is a man aged 50-59 years with active or convalescent COVID-19. Sequenced input: peripheral blood. The V gene is TRBV9, the J gene TRBJ2-7, with 7 positions matching TRBD2. CDR3: CASSVTAGLIYEQYF. CDR3 DNA: TGTGCCAGCAGCGTGACAGCGGGATTAATTTACGAGCAGTACTTC.